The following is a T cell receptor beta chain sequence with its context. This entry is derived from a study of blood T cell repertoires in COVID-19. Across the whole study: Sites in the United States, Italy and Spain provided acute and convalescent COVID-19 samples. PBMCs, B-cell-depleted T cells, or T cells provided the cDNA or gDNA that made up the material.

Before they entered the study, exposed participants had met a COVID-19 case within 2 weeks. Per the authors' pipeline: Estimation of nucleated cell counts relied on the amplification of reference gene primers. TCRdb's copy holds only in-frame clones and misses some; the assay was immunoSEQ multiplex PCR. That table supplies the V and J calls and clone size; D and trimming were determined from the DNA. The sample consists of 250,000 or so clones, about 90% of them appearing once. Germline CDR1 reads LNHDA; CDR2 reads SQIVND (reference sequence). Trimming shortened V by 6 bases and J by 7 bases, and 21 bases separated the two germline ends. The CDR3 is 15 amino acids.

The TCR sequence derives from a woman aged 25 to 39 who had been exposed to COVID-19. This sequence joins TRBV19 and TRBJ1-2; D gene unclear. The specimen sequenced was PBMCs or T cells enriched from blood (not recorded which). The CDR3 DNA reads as TGTGCCAGTAGGTCGGACCGGGAAACAACGACTGGCTACACCTTC. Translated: CASRSDRETTTGYTF.